This entry lists 12 T cell receptor beta chains sequenced from one sample in a study of CXCR3-negative and CXCR3-positive naive CD8 T cells. The TRB libraries of cDNA were built by UMI-labeled 5' RACE. No DNA is given; TCRdb re-called the 5' RACE reads and lists each CDR3 protein once. Listed are 90,000 to 100,000 distinct CDR3 sequences; over 1.5% falls within the top ten. Sequencing was performed on naive CXCR3- CD8+ T cells from blood. Subset denoted: CD45RO-CCR7+CD27+CD95- naive CD8+ T cells lacking CXCR3 (TNR3-). The origin of the receptors is a human donor in good health. Some clones in this sample may be carry-over from other donors' samples.

The chain employs TRBV7-6 and TRBJ1-1; lacking DNA, the TRBD1 call made by TCRdb goes unchecked. The CDR3 has 19 residues. CDR1 and CDR2 (germline): SGHVS, FNYEAQ. CDR3 amino acids: CASSLPPEGQGFPNTEAFF.

The V call is TRBV29-1, the J call TRBJ2-7; the D call from TCRdb, TRBD2, cannot be confirmed without DNA. This CDR3 is built from 13 residues. CDR1 SQVTM and CDR2 ANQGSEA come from the germline V gene. CDR3 in amino acids: CSGRLAGASEQYF.

The genes are TRBV29-1 and TRBJ2-1; TCRdb's D gene call, TRBD2, goes unchecked for lack of DNA. From germline, CDR1 is SQVTM and CDR2 ANQGSEA. The CDR3 covers 11 residues. CDR3 protein: CSVFLGLEQFF.

The chain couples TRBV27 to TRBJ2-1; the D call from TCRdb, TRBD2, cannot be confirmed without DNA. This CDR3 has 17 residues. The germline V gene has CDR1 MNHEY and CDR2 SMNVEV (reference sequence). The CDR3 sequence: CACGGRLSGSSWNEQFF.

The chain joins TRBV12-3 or TRBV12-4 to TRBJ1-2; TCRdb returns TRBD1, unconfirmable since there is no DNA. This CDR3 contains 16 residues. CDR3 sequence reads: CASSLAAYRLPYGYTF.

V is TRBV5-1 and J is TRBJ1-1. Germline V CDR1 and CDR2: SGHRS, YFSETQ. The CDR3 sequence is 14 residues long. The CDR3 protein is CASSLARGNTEAFF.

The rearrangement links TRBV19 to TRBJ2-1; checking the TCRdb D call of TRBD1 is not possible without DNA. Germline V gene lookup returns CDR1 LNHDA and CDR2 SQIVND (reference sequence). The CDR3 totals 17 residues. The CDR3 spells CASSIDSGTGFSNEQFF.

CDR3 sequence reads: CASSLDQETQYF. J is TRBJ2-5 and V is TRBV5-1. The CDR3 length is 12 residues. Germline-derived CDR1 and CDR2 are SGHRS and YFSETQ.

The chain couples TRBV12-3 or TRBV12-4 to TRBJ1-2; the TCRdb call, TRBD1, lacks DNA for checking. CDR3 length: 13 amino acids. The CDR3 sequence is CASSFSGRDGYTF.

The genes are TRBV2 and TRBJ1-2. Per the germline V gene, CDR1 is SNHLY and CDR2 is FYNNEI. The CDR3 spans 11 residues. CDR3 sequence: CASKEGSRYTF.

The chain is built from TRBV7-2 and TRBJ2-7. This CDR3 contains 14 residues. Germline CDR1 is SGHTA and CDR2 is FQGNSA. This CDR3 is CASSLSNEHYEQYF.

The chain uses TRBV24-1 and TRBJ2-5; TCRdb lists TRBD1, though no DNA is available to test this call. The CDR3 has 17 residues. The germline V gene has CDR1 KGHDR and CDR2 SFDVKD. CDR3 sequence reads: CATSDLQTGRHEETQYF.